The clone carrying this T cell receptor beta chain has just one count. Its matching antigen is unknown. The selected patients with pancreatic ductal adenocarcinoma had surgery but no neoadjuvant therapy. Profiled with immunoSEQ multiplex PCR; TCRdb holds only in-frame clones, not every one. The sample carries over 90,000 clones, more than 90% recorded once. The CDR3 runs 14 residues. The germline CDR1 and CDR2 sequences are MNHNS and SASEGT. The germline V and J ends were trimmed by 3 bases and 4 bases, with 10 bases remaining between them. The data belong to a study of T cells in pancreatic ductal adenocarcinoma. General study findings and limits: Compared with tumor, blood showed more total productive templates and around 8-fold more clonotypes. Tumor and blood clonality did not differ significantly, about 0.1 versus 0.065.

The TCR originated in a human donor with pancreatic ductal adenocarcinoma. Material for sequencing was PBMCs. This rearrangement joins TRBV6-1 to TRBJ1-5, with D tentatively TRBD1 (6 bases). DNA of the CDR3: TGTGCCAGCAGTGAGGGGGACATTAATCAGCCCCAGCATTTT. It is translated as CASSEGDINQPQHF.